This section outlines one TCR beta chain sequence together with its context. There are 12 residues in the CDR3. Trimming shortened V by 6 bases and J by 5 bases, and 7 bases separated the two germline ends. The entry originates in a study of T cells after yellow fever vaccination. Synthesis of TCR cDNA relied on 5'RACE template switching, which attached a universal primer site and UMIs. TCRdb re-analysed the 5' RACE reads in MiXCR, keeping a single row per CDR3 protein. The table has fewer than 400,000 distinct CDR3 sequences, about 10% seen once; the top ten hold approximately 3.3%. The source material was CD4+ T cells sorted from PBMCs, sampled 45 days after the yellow fever booster vaccination. The sequence was collected from a young man who received the YFV17D yellow fever vaccine. The V call is TRBV12-3 or TRBV12-4, the J call TRBJ2-2, with D possibly being TRBD1 (5 bases). DNA for the CDR3: TGTGCCAGCAGGACAGAGACCGGGGAGCTGTTTTTT. Amino acid sequence: CASRTETGELFF.